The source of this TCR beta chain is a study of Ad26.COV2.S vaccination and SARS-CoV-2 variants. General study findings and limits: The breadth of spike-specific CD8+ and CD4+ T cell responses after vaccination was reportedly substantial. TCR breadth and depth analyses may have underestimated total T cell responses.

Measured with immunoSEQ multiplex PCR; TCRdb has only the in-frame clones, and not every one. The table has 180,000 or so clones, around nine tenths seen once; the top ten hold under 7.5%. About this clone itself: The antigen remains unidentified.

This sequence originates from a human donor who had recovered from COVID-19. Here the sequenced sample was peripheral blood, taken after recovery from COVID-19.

CDR3 loop: CASSQINDSPLHF. The CDR3 region has the DNA TGTGCCAGCAGCCAGATAAACGATTCACCCCTCCACTTT. The chain has TRBV28 and TRBJ1-6, with D unclear. The CDR3 sequence is 13 residues long. Germline V gene sequence: CDR1 MDHEN, CDR2 SYDVKM. With 6 bases removed from V and 8 bases from J, the gap between germline ends came to 11 bases.